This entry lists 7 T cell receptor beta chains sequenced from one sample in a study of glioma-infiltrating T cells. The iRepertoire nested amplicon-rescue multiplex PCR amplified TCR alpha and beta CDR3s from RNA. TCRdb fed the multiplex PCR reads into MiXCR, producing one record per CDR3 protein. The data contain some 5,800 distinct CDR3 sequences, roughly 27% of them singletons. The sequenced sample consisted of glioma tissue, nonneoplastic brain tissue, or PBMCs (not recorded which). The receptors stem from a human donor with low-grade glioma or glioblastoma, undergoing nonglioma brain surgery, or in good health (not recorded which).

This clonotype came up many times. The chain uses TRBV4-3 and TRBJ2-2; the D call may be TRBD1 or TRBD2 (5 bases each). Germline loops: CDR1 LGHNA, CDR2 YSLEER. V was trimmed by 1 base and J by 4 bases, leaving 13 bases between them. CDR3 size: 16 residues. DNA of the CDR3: TGCGCCAGCAGCCAAGGGGGGTTCCCGGTCACCGGGGAGCTGTTTTTT. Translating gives CASSQGGFPVTGELFF.

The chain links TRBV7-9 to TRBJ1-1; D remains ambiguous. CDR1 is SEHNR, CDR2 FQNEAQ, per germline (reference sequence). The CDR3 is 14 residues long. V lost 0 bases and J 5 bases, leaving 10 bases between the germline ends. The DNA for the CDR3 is TGTGCCAGCAGCTTAGCAATCGCGGGGACTGAAGCTTTCTTT. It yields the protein CASSLAIAGTEAFF.

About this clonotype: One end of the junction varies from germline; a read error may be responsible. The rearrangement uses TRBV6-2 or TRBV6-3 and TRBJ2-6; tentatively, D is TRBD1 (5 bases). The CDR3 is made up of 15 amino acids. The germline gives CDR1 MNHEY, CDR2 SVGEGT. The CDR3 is CARSPTASGANVRPF. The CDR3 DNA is TGTGCCAGAAGTCCCACAGCCTCTGGGGCCAACGTCCGTCCTTTC.

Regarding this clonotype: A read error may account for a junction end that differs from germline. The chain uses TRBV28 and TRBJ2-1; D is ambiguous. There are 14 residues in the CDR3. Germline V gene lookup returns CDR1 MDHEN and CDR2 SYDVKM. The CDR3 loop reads CARSFQNFPPEPFF. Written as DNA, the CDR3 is TGTGCCCGCAGTTTCCAGAACTTTCCCCCTGAGCCGTTCTTC.

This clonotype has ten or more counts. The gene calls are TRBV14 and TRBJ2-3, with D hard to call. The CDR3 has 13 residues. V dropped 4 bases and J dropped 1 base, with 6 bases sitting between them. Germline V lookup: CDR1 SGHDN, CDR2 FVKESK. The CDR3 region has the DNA TGTGCCAGCAGCCTAAGCGGCACAGATACGCAGTATTTT. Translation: CASSLSGTDTQYF.

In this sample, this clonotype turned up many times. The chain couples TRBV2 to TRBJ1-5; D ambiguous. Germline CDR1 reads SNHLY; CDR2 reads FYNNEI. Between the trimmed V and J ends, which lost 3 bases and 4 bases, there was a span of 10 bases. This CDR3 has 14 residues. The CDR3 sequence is CASSDPGKNQPQHF. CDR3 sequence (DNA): TGTGCCAGCAGTGATCCGGGTAAAAATCAGCCCCAGCATTTT.

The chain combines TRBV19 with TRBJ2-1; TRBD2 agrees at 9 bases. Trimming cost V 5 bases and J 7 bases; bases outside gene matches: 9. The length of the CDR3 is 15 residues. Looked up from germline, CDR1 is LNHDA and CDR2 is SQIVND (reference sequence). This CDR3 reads CASSSRLAEVNEQFF. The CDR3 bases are TGTGCCAGTAGTTCTAGACTAGCGGAAGTGAATGAGCAGTTCTTC. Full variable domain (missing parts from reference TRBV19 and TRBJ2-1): DGGITQSPKYLFRKEGQNVTLSCEQNLNHDAMYWYRQDPGQGLRLIYYSQIVNDFQKGDIAEGYSVSREKKESFPLTVTSAQKNPTAFYLCASSSRLAEVNEQFFGPGTRLTVL.